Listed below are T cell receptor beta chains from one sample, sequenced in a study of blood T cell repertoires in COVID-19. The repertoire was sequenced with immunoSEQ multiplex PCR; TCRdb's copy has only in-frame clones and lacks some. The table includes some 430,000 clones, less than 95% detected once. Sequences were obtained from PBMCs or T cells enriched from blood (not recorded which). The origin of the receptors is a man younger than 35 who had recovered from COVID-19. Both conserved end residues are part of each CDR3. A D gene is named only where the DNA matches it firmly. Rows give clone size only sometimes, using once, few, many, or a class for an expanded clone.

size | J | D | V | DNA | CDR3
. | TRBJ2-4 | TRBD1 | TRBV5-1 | TGCGCCAGCACGGGCGGACAGGAAAACATTCAGTACTTC | CASTGGQENIQYF
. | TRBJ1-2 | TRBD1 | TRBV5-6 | TGTGCCAGCAGAATGCGACAGGGACACTATGGCTACACCTTC | CASRMRQGHYGYTF
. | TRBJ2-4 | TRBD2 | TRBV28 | TGTGCCAGCAGTTTATTAGGGACTAAGGGGGCCAAAAACATTCAGTACTTC | CASSLLGTKGAKNIQYF
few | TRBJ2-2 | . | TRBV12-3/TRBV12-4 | TGTGCCAGCAGTTTGAGTTTGACCGGGGAGCTGTTTTTT | CASSLSLTGELFF
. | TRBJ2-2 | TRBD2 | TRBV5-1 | TGCGCCAGCAGCGGGAGCGGGAGGACCGGGGAGCTGTTTTTT | CASSGSGRTGELFF
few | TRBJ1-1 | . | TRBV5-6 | TGTGCCAGCAGCTGGGTAGGCGGAGTTAATACTGAAGCTTTCTTT | CASSWVGGVNTEAFF
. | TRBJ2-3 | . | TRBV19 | TGTGCCAGTAGTATCGGAGGACAGCCCACAGATACGCAGTATTTT | CASSIGGQPTDTQYF
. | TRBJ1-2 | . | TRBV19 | TGTGCCAGTAGCAAGACAGACCCTTTTGGCTACACCTTC | CASSKTDPFGYTF
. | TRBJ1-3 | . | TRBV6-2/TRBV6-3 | TGTGCCAGCAGTTTCTCGGCGGGGACGGGAAACACCATATATTTT | CASSFSAGTGNTIYF
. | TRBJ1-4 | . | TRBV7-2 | TGTGCCAGCAGCTTAGCAGGGGCAACTAATGAAAAACTGTTTTTT | CASSLAGATNEKLFF
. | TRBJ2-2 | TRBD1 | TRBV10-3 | TGTGCCATACGGACAGGGGGTTCCGGGGAGCTGTTTTTT | CAIRTGGSGELFF
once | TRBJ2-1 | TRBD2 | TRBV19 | TGTGCCAGTAGTATCGGCCGACTAGCGGGAGCGGGTGAGCAGTTCTTC | CASSIGRLAGAGEQFF
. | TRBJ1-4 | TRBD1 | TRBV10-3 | TGTGCCATCAGTGATGGGACAGCAACTAATGAAAAACTGTTTTTT | CAISDGTATNEKLFF
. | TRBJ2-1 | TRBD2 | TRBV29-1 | TGCAGCGTTGTTCGGGCTAGCGGGGGCAATGAGCAGTTCTTC | CSVVRASGGNEQFF
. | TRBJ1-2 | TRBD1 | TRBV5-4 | TGTGCCAGCAGCTTCCGCACAGGGGGCATTTCCTATGGCTACACCTTC | CASSFRTGGISYGYTF
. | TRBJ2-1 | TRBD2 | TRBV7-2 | TGTGCCAGCAGCTTAGCGACCGCTACTAGCGGGAGGTCCTACAATGAGCAGTTCTTC | CASSLATATSGRSYNEQFF
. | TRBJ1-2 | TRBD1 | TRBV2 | TGTGCCACCGGACAGGGAACTAACTATGGCTACACCTTC | CATGQGTNYGYTF
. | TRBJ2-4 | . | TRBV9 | TGTGCCAGCAGCGTATCTACGTCCATTGGAGGGAACATTCAGTACTTC | CASSVSTSIGGNIQYF
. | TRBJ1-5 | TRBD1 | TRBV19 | TGTGCCAGTATAGGGACAGGGGGCAGTAATCAGCCCCAGCATTTT | CASIGTGGSNQPQHF
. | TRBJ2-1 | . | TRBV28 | TGTGCCAGCACTCAGGCTCCCTACAATGAGCAGTTCTTC | CASTQAPYNEQFF
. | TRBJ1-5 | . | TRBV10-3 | TGTGCCATCAGTGAGTCTGACAATAGCAATCAGCCCCAGCATTTT | CAISESDNSNQPQHF
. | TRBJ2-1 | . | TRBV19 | TGTGCCAGTAGGCCCTCGAGGGCCTTCAATGAGCAGTTCTTC | CASRPSRAFNEQFF
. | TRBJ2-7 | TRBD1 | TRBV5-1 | TGCGCCAGCAGCTTGGAGACAGGGGGAACCTACGAGCAGTACTTC | CASSLETGGTYEQYF
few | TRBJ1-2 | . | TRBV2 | TGTGCCAGCGGGCCCGGCCAGATGATTTATGGCTACACCTTC | CASGPGQMIYGYTF
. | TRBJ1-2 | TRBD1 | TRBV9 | TGTGCCAGCAGCGTAGTGGGACAGGGAGATGGCTACACCTTC | CASSVVGQGDGYTF
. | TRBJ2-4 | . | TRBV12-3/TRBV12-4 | TGTGCCAGCAGTCAAGGGGTTTCAAACATTCAGTACTTC | CASSQGVSNIQYF
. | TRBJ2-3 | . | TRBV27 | TGTGCCAGCAGTCCCGCTAGATCGACGCAGTATTTT | CASSPARSTQYF
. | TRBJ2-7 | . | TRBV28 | TGTGCCAGCAGTTCCACCGAACCTGGGCGCTACGAGCAGTACTTC | CASSSTEPGRYEQYF
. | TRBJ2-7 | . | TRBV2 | TGTGCCAGCAGTGAAGGGAGGGGAGTCGCAGAGCAGTACTTC | CASSEGRGVAEQYF
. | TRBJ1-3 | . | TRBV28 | TGTGCCAGCAGCGAGTTAAACACCATATATTTT | CASSELNTIYF
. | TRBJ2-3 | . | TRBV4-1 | TGCGCCAGCAGCCAAGCAATAATGGCGGCTACGCAGTATTTT | CASSQAIMAATQYF
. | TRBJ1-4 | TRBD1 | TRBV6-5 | TGTGCCAGCAGTAGTCGGGACAGGGGGGAAAAACTGTTTTTT | CASSSRDRGEKLFF
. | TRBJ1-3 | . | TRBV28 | TGTGCCAGCAGTCTAGGTGGGCAGGGGAGCTCTGGAAACACCATATATTTT | CASSLGGQGSSGNTIYF
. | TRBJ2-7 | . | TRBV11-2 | TGTGCCAGCAGCTTGCCCCTGGGGGGTTCCTACGAGCAGTACTTC | CASSLPLGGSYEQYF
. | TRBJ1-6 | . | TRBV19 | TGTGCCAGTAGTATAAAGTCGCGGCAGGGCACCAATAATTCACCCCTCCACTTT | CASSIKSRQGTNNSPLHF
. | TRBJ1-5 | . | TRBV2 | TGTGCCAGCAGTGAAGAACAGGGCAATCAGCCCCAGCATTTT | CASSEEQGNQPQHF
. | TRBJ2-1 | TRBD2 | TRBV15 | TGTGCCACCAGCAGAAACATACTAGCGGGAGTGGGTGAGCAGTTCTTC | CATSRNILAGVGEQFF
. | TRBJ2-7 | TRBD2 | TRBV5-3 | TGTGCCAGCCCTCGGCGGGAGCGGGGTTACGAGCAGTACTTC | CASPRRERGYEQYF
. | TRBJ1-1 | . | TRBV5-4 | TGTGCCAGCAGCTTGGTAGGGGCGGGACTAAGGAACACTGAAGCTTTCTTT | CASSLVGAGLRNTEAFF
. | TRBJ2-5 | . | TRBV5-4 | TGTGCCAGCAGCATTGACAGAGAGACCCAGTACTTC | CASSIDRETQYF
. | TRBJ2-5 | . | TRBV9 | TGTGCCAGCAGCGTAGATCAGGGTCGGGAGACCCAGTACTTC | CASSVDQGRETQYF
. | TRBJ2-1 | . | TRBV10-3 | TGTGCCATCAGTGAGTCAGTTCAGGGCGGAGCGACTGGCAATGAGCAGTTCTTC | CAISESVQGGATGNEQFF
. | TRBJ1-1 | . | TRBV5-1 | TGCGCCAGCTTTCTTTTTCGAGAAGAAGCTTTCTTT | CASFLFREEAFF
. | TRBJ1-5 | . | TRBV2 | TGTGCCAGCAGTTCGCGGACAGGCAATCAGCCCCAGCATTTT | CASSSRTGNQPQHF
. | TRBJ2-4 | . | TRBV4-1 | TGCGCCAGCAGCCCACAACAGACAGGAATTCAGTACTTC | CASSPQQTGIQYF
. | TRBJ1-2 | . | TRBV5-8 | TGTGCCAGCAGCTTATGGGCAGGGGCTCCCAATGGCTACACCTTC | CASSLWAGAPNGYTF
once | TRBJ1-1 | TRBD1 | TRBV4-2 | TGTGCCAGCGCAGGCGGATTTGGACAGGTCTATGAAGCTTTCTTT | CASAGGFGQVYEAFF
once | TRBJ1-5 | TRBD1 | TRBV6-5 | TGTGCCAGCAGTTCCACCAGGGGGCTCACGGGACAGCCCCAGCATTTT | CASSSTRGLTGQPQHF
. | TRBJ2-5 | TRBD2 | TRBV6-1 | TGTGCCAGCAGTGTTTACTCTCGGACTAGCGGGGGCGAGACCCAGTACTTC | CASSVYSRTSGGETQYF
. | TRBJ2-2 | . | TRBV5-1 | TGCGCCAGTAACTCCGGGACACCCGGGGAGCTGTTTTTT | CASNSGTPGELFF
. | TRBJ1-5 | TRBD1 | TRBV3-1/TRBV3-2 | TGTGCCAGCAGCCAAGACAGGGGGCTTCATCAGCCCCAGCATTTT | CASSQDRGLHQPQHF
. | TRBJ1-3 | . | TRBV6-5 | TGTGCCAGCAGAAGAGGACAGACTGGAAACACCATATATTTT | CASRRGQTGNTIYF
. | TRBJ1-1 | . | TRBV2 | TGTGCCAGCAGGGGAGGCACTGAAGCTTTCTTT | CASRGGTEAFF